Listed here are 6 T cell receptor beta chains from one sample, sequenced in a study of tumor-infiltrating lymphocytes in primary liver carcinoma. TCR beta cDNA came from approximately 0.55 ug total RNA, primed with a constant-region primer. Nested multiplex PCR, run for three rounds with slightly modified ARM-PCR, yielded TCR beta libraries. It was with TRBV1-TRBV30 forward primers and a C-beta reverse primer that the first two PCR rounds were run, at about 10 cycles each. From the multiplex PCR reads, TCRdb called clonotypes with MiXCR, one entry per CDR3 protein. The data hold 65,000 to 90,000 distinct CDR3 sequences, with 55% to 85% observed a single time. It was from around 20-30 mg of unsorted bulk tissue that RNA and DNA were co-extracted. Sequenced: liver tumor tissue from sampling region 1. The subset was: tumor region T1, superior pole. These receptors originate from a middle-aged man with primary liver carcinoma and hepatitis B virus infection.

Notes on this clonotype: Likely a read error: the CDR3 ends without its conserved phenylalanine or tryptophan. This chain links TRBV29-1 with TRBJ2-5, with D perhaps given as TRBD1 or TRBD2 (5 bases each). The CDR3 covers 13 residues. Germline V CDR1 and CDR2: SQVTM, ANQGSEA. The CDR3 region is CSVGPTGGETQYL. CDR3 DNA: TGCAGCGTTGGTCCTACAGGTGGGGAGACACAGTACTTA.

On this clonotype: At one end, the junction sequence differs from germline, possibly due to a read error. This chain connects TRBV29-1 to TRBJ1-4; no clear D gene. The CDR3 has 14 amino acids. The V gene's germline CDR1 is SQVTM and CDR2 ANQGSEA. CDR3 sequence reads: CIVGGSGGNEKLFF. The CDR3, as DNA: TGCATCGTTGGAGGCTCAGGAGGTAATGAAAAACTGTTTTTT.

For this clonotype: A much more abundant neighbour one base away suggests this may be a read error. The V call is TRBV30, the J call TRBJ2-3; D may match TRBD1 or TRBD2 (6 bases each). CDR1 and CDR2 (germline): GTSNPN, SVGIG (reference sequence). CDR3 length: 14 residues. The CDR3 here is CVWKRGAGSDTQYF. The CDR3 coding sequence is TGTGTCTGGAAGAGGGGGGCGGGGTCAGATACGCAGTATTTT. The full variable domain, with the rest looked up from reference TRBV30 and TRBJ2-3, is SQTIHQWPATLVQPVGSPLSLECTVEGTSNPNLYWYRQAAGRGLQLLFYSVGIGQISSEVPQNLSASRPQDRQFILSSKKLLLSDSGFYLCVWKRGAGSDTQYFGPGTRLTVL.

This clonotype was seen many times. The gene calls are TRBV6-2 or TRBV6-3 and TRBJ1-2; no firm D call. This CDR3 has 13 residues. V dropped 5 bases and J dropped 8 bases, with 15 bases sitting between them. Germline V CDR1 and CDR2: MNHEY, SVGEGT. The CDR3 DNA reads as TGTGCCAGCAGTCGTCCAAGACCTGAGGGCTACACCTTC. It translates to CASSRPRPEGYTF.

This clonotype was picked up many times. This chain uses TRBV29-1 with TRBJ2-3; TRBD2 agrees at 7 bases. The CDR3 loop spans 13 amino acids. The junction had 4 bases not matched to a gene; V was cut back by 5 bases and J by 2 bases. CDR1 SQVTM and CDR2 ANQGSEA come from the germline V gene. The chain's CDR3 is CSVRAGTTDTQYF. CDR3 coding DNA: TGCAGCGTTCGAGCGGGGACCACAGATACGCAGTATTTT.

As for this clonotype: Germline and junction disagree at one end, which may indicate a read error. The rearrangement uses TRBV4-2 and TRBJ2-6; D assignment may be TRBD1 or TRBD2 (5 bases each). This CDR3 spans 19 amino acids. The germline V gene has CDR1 LGHNA and CDR2 YNFKEQ. The CDR3 nucleotides read TGTGCCAACAGCCAAGAGTGGGCGACTGCCATCTCCGGGGCCAACGTTCTGACTTTC. It is translated as CANSQEWATAISGANVLTF.